Each of the 18 T cell receptor beta chains below was sequenced from the same sample in a study of shared clonotypes between healthy human individuals. TCRdb's copy holds only in-frame clones and misses some; the assay was immunoSEQ multiplex PCR. Counted here are roughly 1,100,000 clones, about 70% occurring once; the ten biggest clones make up approximately 1.5%. Material for sequencing was memory CD4+ T cells sorted from blood. The subset denotes: CD45RA-negative fraction. These receptors were obtained from a man younger than 35 in good health.

This chain joins TRBV5-1 and TRBJ2-7; D is perhaps TRBD1 or TRBD2 (6 bases each). This CDR3 has 16 amino acids. V dropped 1 base and J dropped 5 bases, with 19 bases sitting between them. CDR1 is SGHRS and CDR2 is YFSETQ in the germline V gene. The CDR3 loop reads CASSLPGGGSTNEQYF. CDR3 DNA: TGCGCCAGCAGCTTGCCCGGGGGCGGAAGTACGAACGAGCAGTACTTC. Variable domain in full (rest from reference TRBV5-1 and TRBJ2-7): KAGVTQTPRYLIKTRGQQVTLSCSPISGHRSVSWYQQTPGQGLQFLFEYFSETQRNKGNFPGRFSGRQFSNSRSEMNVSTLELGDSALYLCASSLPGGGSTNEQYFGPGTRLTVT.

This clone has more than one count but fewer than ten. V is TRBV19 and J is TRBJ1-5, with D perhaps matching TRBD1 (5 bases). V lost 3 bases and J 7 bases, leaving 13 bases between the germline ends. The CDR3 sequence is 14 residues long. Germline V lookup: CDR1 LNHDA, CDR2 SQIVND (reference sequence). CDR3 DNA: TGTGCCAGTAGTATGGTGGGCAGGGAACAGCCCCAGCATTTT. Its protein product is CASSMVGREQPQHF. Full variable domain (rest looked up from reference TRBV19 and TRBJ1-5): DGGITQSPKYLFRKEGQNVTLSCEQNLNHDAMYWYRQDPGQGLRLIYYSQIVNDFQKGDIAEGYSVSREKKESFPLTVTSAQKNPTAFYLCASSMVGREQPQHFGDGTRLSIL.

The chain joins TRBV4-1 to TRBJ1-2; TRBD1 agrees at 9 bases. Germline values: CDR1 MGHRA, CDR2 YSYEKL. With 3 bases clipped from V and 8 bases from J, the junction kept 10 bases outside the gene matches. The CDR3 sequence is 15 residues long. The CDR3: CASSQPGTGINGYTF. The CDR3 DNA reads TGCGCCAGCAGCCAGCCCGGGACAGGGATTAACGGCTACACCTTC.

The rearrangement uses TRBV15 and TRBJ2-5; 11 positions match TRBD1. V trimming: 3 bases; J trimming: 8 bases; junction bases outside the gene matches: 5. This CDR3 contains 14 residues. Looked up from germline, CDR1 is LNHNV and CDR2 is YYDKDF (reference sequence). Here the CDR3 reads CATSRGQGGDTQYF. The CDR3 nucleotides read TGTGCCACCAGCAGGGGACAGGGGGGGGATACCCAGTACTTC.

The chain uses TRBV5-6 and TRBJ2-7; D is possibly TRBD1 (6 bases). CDR3 length equals 12 residues. The germline V gene encodes CDR1 SGHDT and CDR2 YYEEEE. Trimming took 7 bases from V and 6 from J, leaving 14 bases between them. The CDR3 DNA is TGTGCCAGCTTAACAGGGAACAGCGAGCAGTACTTC. The encoded protein is CASLTGNSEQYF.

Concerning this clone itself: One junction end disagrees with the germline gene, perhaps due to a read error. The chain combines TRBV7-7 with TRBJ2-5, with TRBD1 identical over 9 bases. The CDR3 is 16 amino acids. Germline-derived CDR1 and CDR2 are SSHAT and FNYEAQ (reference sequence). CDR3: CASSLQKQGARETQYF. CDR3 nucleotides: TGTGCTAGCAGCTTACAAAAACAGGGGGCGCGGGAGACCCAGTACTTC. Variable domain in full (rest from reference TRBV7-7 and TRBJ2-5): GAGVSQSPRYKVTKRGQDVTLRCDPISSHATLYWYQQALGQGPEFLTYFNYEAQPDKSGLPSDRFSAERPEGSISTLTIQRTEQRDSAMYRCASSLQKQGARETQYFGPGTRLLVL.

A note on this clone: Different DNA sequences within this sample yield the same CDR3. The V gene is TRBV5-1, the J gene TRBJ2-1; D is ambiguous. CDR1 is SGHRS, CDR2 YFSETQ, per germline. The CDR3 totals 14 residues. V lost 4 bases and J lost 0, with 8 bases in between. DNA for the CDR3: TGCGCCAGCAGCCCCTTCGGCTCCTACAATGAGCAGTTCTTC. Protein sequence: CASSPFGSYNEQFF.

This sequence joins TRBV11-2 and TRBJ1-5; the D is unclear. Trimming stripped 2 bases from V and 0 bases from J, with 8 bases between. Looked up from germline, CDR1 is SGHAT and CDR2 is FQNNGV. The CDR3 contains 15 residues. The CDR3: CASSLNSNSNQPQHF. As DNA, the CDR3 is TGTGCCAGCAGCTTAAACAGTAATAGCAATCAGCCCCAGCATTTT.

This sequence joins TRBV28 and TRBJ2-6; D ambiguous. This CDR3 spans 13 amino acids. V was clipped by 5 bases and J by 8 bases, with 10 bases between them. Germline V gives CDR1 MDHEN, CDR2 SYDVKM. This CDR3 reads CASSKGTPNVLTF. For the CDR3, the DNA is TGTGCCAGCAGTAAGGGCACACCCAACGTCCTGACTTTC.

The chain links TRBV19 to TRBJ1-1; D perhaps matches TRBD1 (5 bases). The germline CDR1 and CDR2 sequences are LNHDA and SQIVND (reference sequence). V was clipped by 5 bases and J by 5 bases, with 12 bases between them. The CDR3 runs 13 residues. The CDR3 sequence: CASSVPGKTEAFF. CDR3 sequence (DNA): TGTGCCAGTAGTGTCCCAGGGAAGACTGAAGCTTTCTTT. The whole variable domain, filled in from reference TRBV19 and TRBJ1-1, reads DGGITQSPKYLFRKEGQNVTLSCEQNLNHDAMYWYRQDPGQGLRLIYYSQIVNDFQKGDIAEGYSVSREKKESFPLTVTSAQKNPTAFYLCASSVPGKTEAFFGQGTRLTVV.

Concerning this clone itself: Other DNA sequences from this sample encode an identical CDR3 as well. The rearrangement links TRBV7-2 to TRBJ2-3; either TRBD1 or TRBD2 may supply D (6 bases each). Looked up from germline, CDR1 is SGHTA and CDR2 is FQGNSA. This CDR3 spans 13 amino acids. Trimming left V 5 bases short and J 4 bases short, with 10 bases between. CDR3 bases: TGTGCCAGCAGCCCGGAGGGGGCAGATACGCAGTATTTT. It specifies CASSPEGADTQYF.

The chain combines TRBV6-6 with TRBJ1-5; D is uncertain. The CDR3 contains 15 residues. The V and J ends lost 0 bases and 2 bases respectively, with 8 bases between them. Germline V gene lookup returns CDR1 MNHNY and CDR2 SVGAGI (reference sequence). CDR3: CASSYSVLGNQPQHF. Written as DNA, the CDR3 is TGTGCCAGCAGTTACTCGGTGTTAGGCAATCAGCCCCAGCATTTT.

About this clone: The sample holds other DNA sequences that translate to the same CDR3. This chain links TRBV7-8 with TRBJ2-7, with D unresolved. Germline V CDR1 and CDR2: SGHVS, FQNEAQ. Trimming removed 1 base at V and 1 base at J, with 8 bases between. This CDR3 is built from 14 residues. The CDR3 sequence is CASSLGPNSYEQYF. DNA of the CDR3: TGTGCCAGCAGCTTAGGCCCAAATTCCTACGAGCAGTACTTC.

The chain combines TRBV10-3 with TRBJ1-1; tentative D call: TRBD1 (5 bases). From germline, CDR1 is ENHRY and CDR2 SYGVKD. This CDR3 is 14 amino acids long. V lost 7 bases and J 1 base, leaving 13 bases between the germline ends. This CDR3 is CAITRGEANTEAFF. The CDR3 region has the DNA TGTGCCATCACCCGGGGGGAGGCGAACACTGAAGCTTTCTTT.

The gene calls are TRBV5-5 and TRBJ1-5, with a weak D call TRBD1 (6 bases). Trimming removed 3 bases from V and 2 bases from J, with 15 bases in between. CDR1 and CDR2 (germline): SGHKS, YYEKEE (reference sequence). There are 16 residues in the CDR3. The CDR3 loop is CASSSPGESGNQPQHF. In DNA, the CDR3 is TGTGCCAGCAGCTCGCCAGGGGAGTCAGGCAATCAGCCCCAGCATTTT.

The chain carries TRBV27 and TRBJ2-3, with TRBD1 as a possible D gene (6 bases). This CDR3 region has 14 residues. Germline CDR1 MNHEY, CDR2 SMNVEV (reference sequence). V gave up 2 bases and J gave up 3 bases, with 9 bases separating them. CDR3 loop: CASSLARGTDTQYF. CDR3 DNA: TGTGCCAGCAGTTTAGCCAGGGGAACAGATACGCAGTATTTT.

The rearrangement joins TRBV6-5 to TRBJ2-7, with 10 nucleotides matching TRBD1. The CDR3 length is 13 residues. The junction had 6 bases not matched to a gene; V was cut back by 6 bases and J by 7 bases. Germline V CDR1 and CDR2: MNHEY, SVGAGI. This chain's CDR3 is CASRGTGVREQYF. The CDR3 nucleotides are TGTGCCAGCAGGGGGACAGGGGTAAGGGAGCAGTACTTC.

The chain has TRBV25-1 and TRBJ2-3, with 11 bases that match TRBD1. J gave up 11 bases and V 3 bases, and 4 bases lay outside the gene matches. Germline assignment: CDR1 MGHDK and CDR2 SYGVNS. This CDR3 has 13 residues. The CDR3 sequence: CASSDTGTGGQYF. As DNA, the CDR3 is TGTGCCAGCAGTGATACCGGGACAGGGGGGCAGTATTTT.